Shown below are 5 T cell receptor beta chains from a single sample sequenced in a study of human T cells and chemical hapten exposure (dated by TCRdb to the early 2020s). Libraries were made using RACE. The sequencer listed for this sample is NextSeq 500. The public reads were reprocessed in TCRdb via fastp at Q25 and MiXCR, keeping in-frame beta chains. Rows matching on CDR3 protein sequence are summarized as one entry with the most common DNA and genes. The sample records under 75,000 distinct CDR3 sequences, over 8.5% of which are singletons. The ten largest clones take up 1.4% of the sample. The sample's time point label, decoded: patch test 3, about 24 weeks after DPC sensitization. Per the publication, the treatment or condition label means: therapeutic diphenylcyclopropenone sensitization with weekly scalp DPC. The sample consisted of whole blood, taken in connection with sensitization to the hapten diphenylcyclopropenone (DPC). The receptors originated from a woman aged 45 to 65 with alopecia areata. Some clones in this sample may be carry-over from other donors' samples.

The sample holds a few counts of this clonotype. The chain uses TRBV29-1 and TRBJ1-1, with 7 bases that match TRBD1. The CDR3 is 11 residues long. Per the germline V gene, CDR1 is SQVTM and CDR2 is ANQGSEA. V lost 6 bases to trimming and J lost 8 bases; unmatched junction nucleotides: 6. This chain's CDR3 is CSVRDSTEAFF. CDR3 bases: TGCAGCGTCCGGGACAGCACAGAAGCTTTCTTT.

This clonotype was counted ten times or more. The gene calls are TRBV28 and TRBJ1-6, with D possibly matching TRBD1 (5 bases). V lost 1 base to trimming and J lost 10 bases, with 14 bases between them. Germline loops: CDR1 MDHEN, CDR2 SYDVKM. This CDR3 contains 15 residues. DNA of the CDR3: TGTGCCAGCAGTTTATTAGGGCAGGGAGCCTCACCCCTCCACTTT. Its protein product is CASSLLGQGASPLHF.

Many counts were recorded for this clonotype. The chain has TRBV11-2 and TRBJ1-6, with D unclear. The germline V gene has CDR1 SGHAT and CDR2 FQNNGV. The CDR3 length is 14 residues. With 1 base removed from V and 6 bases from J, the gap between germline ends came to 7 bases. This CDR3 reads CASSLGGVNSPLHF. The CDR3 DNA reads TGTGCCAGCAGCTTAGGAGGTGTTAATTCACCCCTCCACTTT.

Notes on this clonotype: With a much larger clone just one base away, this may be a read error. The chain carries TRBV28 and TRBJ2-3; tentatively, D is TRBD2 (5 bases). Trimming left V 8 bases short and J 5 bases short, with 11 bases between. Germline V gives CDR1 MDHEN, CDR2 SYDVKM. The CDR3 runs 12 residues. CDR3 sequence reads: CASSVGVDTQYF. The CDR3 region has the DNA TGTGCCAGCTCAGTGGGAGTAGATACGCAGTATTTT.

The gene calls are TRBV3-1 and TRBJ2-3; D not certain. CDR3 length: 14 amino acids. Trimming removed 4 bases at V and 2 bases at J, with 10 bases between. The germline CDR1 and CDR2 sequences are LGHDT and YNNKEL (reference sequence). CDR3 loop: CASSLTIDTDTQYF. The CDR3 coding sequence is TGTGCCAGCAGCCTTACTATCGACACAGATACGCAGTATTTT.